The clone carrying this T cell receptor beta chain was recorded many times. What it binds is not known. In TCRdb, the reads were re-called with MiXCR into one record per CDR3 protein. Of roughly 230,000 distinct CDR3 sequences in the sample, about a sixth are singletons; the top ten hold around 47%. The data were obtained in a study of T cell repertoires in cytomegalovirus infection. For the study at large: Evidence of both CMV infection and a matching HLA type came from public TCR beta signatures.

Germline CDR1 is SGHTA and CDR2 is FQGNSA. The CDR3 length is 14 residues. The V gene end was trimmed by 3 bases and the J gene end by 8 bases; junction bases not matched to a gene: 5. Study-wide points: What dominated the ex vivo response were HLA-C-restricted CMV-specific TCR beta clonotypes. CMV carriers with the relevant HLA were identified by cumulative public TCR beta family frequency.

The chain is built from TRBV7-2 and TRBJ2-1; 9 bases agree with TRBD2. The receptor comes from a human donor in good health (CMV status not recorded). Some clones in this sample may be carry-over from other donors' samples. Input material: CD8+ T cells from PBMCs. The CDR3 coding sequence is TGTGCCAGCAGCTTCAGCGGGGGGTATGATGAGCAGTTCTTC. This sequence encodes CASSFSGGYDEQFF. The entire variable domain, with the rest obtained from reference TRBV7-2 and TRBJ2-1, is as follows: GAGVSQSPSNKVTEKGKDVELRCDPISGHTALYWYRQSLGQGLEFLIYFQGNSAPDKSGLPSDRFSAERTGGSVSTLTIQRTQQEDSAVYLCASSFSGGYDEQFFGPGTRLTVL.